This T cell receptor beta chain stems from a study of T cell responses to AZD1222 COVID-19 vaccine. Points from the study as a whole: There were mostly white British donors and more females than males, and clonal diversity was possibly underestimated. Baseline serostatus was positive in only a handful of AZD1222 recipients. Spike-spanning, vaccine-associated CD4 TCRs were dominant at 160-218 and 743-854. Repertoire samples came only from after the peak T cell response.

Profiled with immunoSEQ multiplex PCR; TCRdb holds only in-frame clones, not every one. The data hold roughly 60,000 clones, with around 84% observed a single time. Germline trimming cut 1 base from V and 4 bases from J; bases unmatched to any gene: 4. Germline loops: CDR1 LNHNV, CDR2 YYDKDF (reference sequence). This CDR3 is 15 amino acids long. Comment on this clone: Its specificity is unknown.

The chain recombines TRBV15 with TRBJ2-1, with 7 bases lining up with TRBD2. This TCR was recovered from an adult in good health. The sample consisted of peripheral blood, taken on day 0 of AZD1222 vaccination. CDR3 loop: CATSRVGGVYNEQFF. The CDR3 bases are TGTGCCACCAGCAGAGTTGGGGGGGTATACAATGAGCAGTTCTTC.